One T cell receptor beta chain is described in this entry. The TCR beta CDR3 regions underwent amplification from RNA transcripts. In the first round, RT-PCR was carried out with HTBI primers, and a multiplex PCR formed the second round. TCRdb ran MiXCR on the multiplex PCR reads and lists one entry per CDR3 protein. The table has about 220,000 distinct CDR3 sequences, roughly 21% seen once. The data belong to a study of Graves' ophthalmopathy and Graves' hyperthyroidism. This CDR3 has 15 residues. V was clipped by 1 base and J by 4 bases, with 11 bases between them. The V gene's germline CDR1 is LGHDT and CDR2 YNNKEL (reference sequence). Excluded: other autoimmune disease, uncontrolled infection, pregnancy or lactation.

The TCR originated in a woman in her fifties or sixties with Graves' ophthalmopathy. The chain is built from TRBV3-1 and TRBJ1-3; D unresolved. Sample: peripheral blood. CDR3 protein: CASSQAGGGGNTIYF. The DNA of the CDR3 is TGTGCCAGCAGCCAAGCCGGCGGTGGCGGAAACACCATATATTTT.